Shown below are 26 T cell receptor beta chains from a single sample sequenced in a study of T cells expressing NK-cell markers. TCRdb re-analyzed the 5' RACE reads; it lists each CDR3 protein once, without DNA. This sample's table reports almost 450,000 distinct CDR3 sequences. Material for sequencing was blood T cells: a sorted CD56 or NKG2C T cell subset, CD4+ or CD8+ T cells, or bulk PBMC T cells (not recorded which). The receptors derive from a woman aged 18-70 years in good health.

The chain joins TRBV20-1 to TRBJ2-1; the D call of TRBD2 rests on TCRdb alone, since no DNA is present to check it. The CDR3 runs to 15 residues. Germline CDR1 reads DFQATT; CDR2 reads SNEGSKA (reference sequence). CDR3 sequence: CSASRGTTTSQEQFF.

The J gene is TRBJ2-3, the V gene TRBV12-3 or TRBV12-4; TCRdb reports TRBD1, a call that lacks DNA to check it against. CDR3 size: 16 residues. The CDR3 spells CASRLGGGGRTDTQYF.

The V call is TRBV7-8, the J call TRBJ1-5. Per germline, CDR1 SGHVS and CDR2 FQNEAQ. The CDR3 has 14 amino acids. CDR3 in amino acids: CASSLREGPQPQHF. Full variable domain (remainder filled in from reference TRBV7-8 and TRBJ1-5): GAGVSQSPRYKVAKRGQDVALRCDPISGHVSLFWYQQALGQGPEFLTYFQNEAQLDKSGLPSDRFFAERPEGSVSTLKIQRTQQEDSAVYLCASSLREGPQPQHFGDGTRLSIL.

The chain links TRBV6-5 to TRBJ2-7. Germline V gene sequence: CDR1 MNHEY, CDR2 SVGAGI. The CDR3 length is 15 residues. CDR3 loop: CASSYMTGASYEQYF.

V and J are TRBV29-1 and TRBJ2-7; TCRdb calls TRBD1, which cannot be checked without DNA. The CDR3 loop spans 15 amino acids. Germline CDR1 SQVTM, CDR2 ANQGSEA. The CDR3: CSVRDTTSRAYEQYF.

This chain uses TRBV19 with TRBJ2-7; TCRdb names TRBD2, which stays unverified in the absence of DNA. CDR1 is LNHDA and CDR2 is SQIVND in the germline V gene (reference sequence). The CDR3 sequence is 15 residues long. Here the CDR3 reads CASSMLPSGSVEQYF.

The rearrangement joins TRBV7-8 to TRBJ2-2; checking the TCRdb D call of TRBD1 is not possible without DNA. Per the germline V gene, CDR1 is SGHVS and CDR2 is FQNEAQ. The CDR3 length is 14 residues. CDR3 protein: CASSPEAGSGELFF.

The CDR3 protein is CASSSRESYEQYF. The chain employs TRBV25-1 and TRBJ2-7; the TCRdb call, TRBD2, lacks DNA for checking. CDR1 is MGHDK, CDR2 SYGVNS, per germline. The CDR3 has 13 residues.

The chain recombines TRBV3-1 with TRBJ1-3. Germline-derived CDR1 and CDR2 are LGHDT and YNNKEL (reference sequence). CDR3 length equals 15 residues. CDR3 amino acids: CASSRDGHSGNTIYF.

The chain carries TRBV5-1 and TRBJ2-7; the D call from TCRdb, TRBD2, cannot be confirmed without DNA. This CDR3 has 15 residues. Germline CDR1 reads SGHRS; CDR2 reads YFSETQ. The CDR3 reads CASSLVAATTYEQYF.

The chain employs TRBV6-2 or TRBV6-3 and TRBJ2-2; there is no DNA to check the TCRdb D call of TRBD1. This CDR3 region has 15 residues. Germline values: CDR1 MNHEY, CDR2 SVGEGT. CDR3 sequence: CASSYGDMNTGELFF.

This chain joins TRBV20-1 and TRBJ2-3; TCRdb's D gene call, TRBD2, goes unchecked for lack of DNA. CDR3 length equals 16 residues. Germline CDR1 is DFQATT and CDR2 is SNEGSKA (reference sequence). The CDR3 region is CSANSLNPQVADTQYF.

This chain connects TRBV6-4 to TRBJ2-2. The V gene's germline CDR1 is MRHNA and CDR2 SNTAGT. The CDR3 length is 15 residues. The CDR3 sequence: CASSDSPGNTGELFF.

The rearrangement uses TRBV14 and TRBJ2-2; TCRdb gives TRBD1 as the D gene, but with no DNA this cannot be confirmed. Per the germline V gene, CDR1 is SGHDN and CDR2 is FVKESK. There are 14 residues in the CDR3. Here the CDR3 reads CASSQYRETGELFF.

The chain carries TRBV7-3 and TRBJ2-7; TCRdb's D call, TRBD2, is unchecked because there is no DNA. The CDR3 covers 15 residues. Looked up from germline, CDR1 is SGHTA and CDR2 is FQGTGA. CDR3 sequence reads: CASSHGAGGPTEQYF.

This chain links TRBV6-5 with TRBJ1-1; checking the TCRdb D call of TRBD1 is not possible without DNA. The CDR3 sequence is 11 residues long. The germline V gene has CDR1 MNHEY and CDR2 SVGAGI. This CDR3 is CASSSRVEAFF.

J is TRBJ1-5 and V is TRBV5-1; lacking DNA, the TRBD1 call made by TCRdb goes unchecked. Germline values: CDR1 SGHRS, CDR2 YFSETQ. The CDR3 has 14 residues. The CDR3 is CASSLSGGLVPQHF.

The gene calls are TRBV6-1 and TRBJ2-2. Germline-derived CDR1 and CDR2 are MNHNS and SASEGT. The CDR3 is 13 residues long. CDR3 sequence reads: CASRGSSTGELFF.

The chain couples TRBV20-1 to TRBJ2-7; checking the TCRdb D call of TRBD2 is not possible without DNA. The CDR3 totals 16 residues. The germline CDR1 and CDR2 sequences are DFQATT and SNEGSKA (reference sequence). CDR3: CSARDFGEALPYEQYF.

The chain recombines TRBV12-3 or TRBV12-4 with TRBJ2-3; the TCRdb D gene call, TRBD2, has no DNA to confirm it. The length of the CDR3 is 21 residues. CDR3 amino acids: CASSLRGPLGLKKVGTDTQYF.

The V gene is TRBV29-1, the J gene TRBJ2-5; TCRdb lists TRBD2, though no DNA is available to test this call. Germline-derived CDR1 and CDR2 are SQVTM and ANQGSEA. CDR3 length equals 12 residues. CDR3 protein: CSLTPGYETQYF.

This chain links TRBV7-9 with TRBJ1-1. Germline V CDR1 and CDR2: SEHNR, FQNEAQ (reference sequence). This CDR3 region has 16 residues. CDR3 residues: CASSLSPPEGDTEAFF.

The V and J genes are TRBV15 and TRBJ2-1; checking the TCRdb D call of TRBD2 is not possible without DNA. The length of the CDR3 is 16 residues. In germline, CDR1 is LNHNV, CDR2 YYDKDF (reference sequence). CDR3 residues: CATSRAGGLHNNEQFF.

V is TRBV11-2 and J is TRBJ1-6. CDR1 is SGHAT, CDR2 FQNNGV, per germline. CDR3 length: 11 residues. The CDR3 is CASSLESPLHF.

J is TRBJ2-1 and V is TRBV27; TCRdb outputs TRBD1, but without DNA this stays unchecked. The CDR3 sequence is 14 residues long. The germline CDR1 and CDR2 sequences are MNHEY and SMNVEV (reference sequence). The CDR3 sequence is CASSLSGQFFEQFF.

The chain is built from TRBV7-9 and TRBJ2-7. Germline loops: CDR1 SEHNR, CDR2 FQNEAQ (reference sequence). There are 13 residues in the CDR3. The chain's CDR3 is CASSLGVEYEQYF. Full variable domain (remainder filled in from reference TRBV7-9 and TRBJ2-7): DTGVSQNPRHKITKRGQNVTFRCDPISEHNRLYWYRQTLGQGPEFLTYFQNEAQLEKSRLLSDRFSAERPKGSFSTLEIQRTEQGDSAMYLCASSLGVEYEQYFGPGTRLTVT.